The next 22 T cell receptor beta chains were all read from a single sample in a study of blood T cell repertoires in COVID-19. Only in-frame clones appear in the TCRdb table, and some are missing; sequencing was by immunoSEQ multiplex PCR. The sample lists roughly 45,000 clones; 77% were seen once. Material: peripheral blood. The receptors here all came from a woman between 70 and 85 years old with acute or convalescent COVID-19.

The gene calls are TRBV28 and TRBJ2-7, with D perhaps TRBD1 (6 bases). Between the trimmed V and J ends, which lost 5 bases and 3 bases, there was a span of 20 bases. CDR1 and CDR2 from the germline V gene are MDHEN and SYDVKM. CDR3 size: 16 residues. CDR3 DNA: TGTGCCAGCAGTCCCGACCAACCACAGGGATACTACGAGCAGTACTTC. This codes for CASSPDQPQGYYEQYF.

A word on this clone: The junction shows a germline mismatch at one end, possibly a read error. This chain connects TRBV10-1 to TRBJ1-2, with D possibly being TRBD1 (6 bases). This CDR3 is 13 amino acids long. Germline V gene sequence: CDR1 WNHNN, CDR2 SYGVQD (reference sequence). The CDR3 region has the DNA TGCGCCAGCAGTGAGTCAACCGTAGGACAGCCGCGCTTC. Translating gives CASSESTVGQPRF.

V gene TRBV15 combines with J gene TRBJ1-4, with 7 bases identical to TRBD1. CDR1 is LNHNV and CDR2 is YYDKDF in the germline V gene (reference sequence). The V segment lost 2 bases and the J segment 1 base; nucleotides outside the gene matches: 1. This CDR3 has 15 amino acids. The CDR3 DNA reads TGTGCCACCAGCAGAAACAGGGGAACTAATGAAAAACTGTTTTTT. It encodes CATSRNRGTNEKLFF.

The rearrangement uses TRBV29-1 and TRBJ2-1, with D possibly TRBD2 on 5 matching bases. Germline CDR1 and CDR2: SQVTM and ANQGSEA. This CDR3 is 14 amino acids long. V lost 4 bases to trimming and J lost 0 bases, with 10 bases between them. DNA of the CDR3: TGCAGCGTTGCCAGCGGAATCTCCTACAATGAGCAGTTCTTC. Protein sequence: CSVASGISYNEQFF.

V is TRBV7-3 and J is TRBJ2-5; D ambiguous. V shed 4 bases and J shed 7 bases, with 16 bases lying between them. The CDR3 sequence is 14 residues long. Germline loops: CDR1 SGHTA, CDR2 FQGTGA. The CDR3 DNA reads as TGTGCCAGCAGCTCAGCGTCAGACCTGGGGACCCAGTACTTC. It yields the protein CASSSASDLGTQYF.

There are a few counts of this clone. The genes are TRBV2 and TRBJ2-7, with 16 bases that match TRBD2. The V segment lost 6 bases and the J segment 2 bases; nucleotides outside the gene matches: 4. CDR1 and CDR2 (germline): SNHLY, FYNNEI. The CDR3 length is 16 residues. CDR3 loop: CASRGLAGGLTYEQYF. DNA for the CDR3: TGTGCCAGCAGGGGACTAGCGGGGGGGCTAACCTACGAGCAGTACTTC.

The chain uses TRBV27 and TRBJ1-2; D may be TRBD1 (5 bases). This CDR3 contains 15 residues. V lost 0 bases and J 5 bases, leaving 13 bases between the germline ends. Per the germline V gene, CDR1 is MNHEY and CDR2 is SMNVEV (reference sequence). The DNA for the CDR3 is TGTGCCAGCAGTTTATCCCTGGGACTGCAATATGGCTACACCTTC. Amino acid sequence: CASSLSLGLQYGYTF.

The chain recombines TRBV18 with TRBJ2-7; no definite D call. CDR3 size: 14 residues. Germline values: CDR1 KGHSH, CDR2 LQKENI. V was cut by 2 bases and J by 2 bases, with 10 bases left in between. The CDR3 here is CASSPVRETYEQYF. CDR3 bases: TGTGCCAGCTCACCAGTTAGAGAAACCTACGAGCAGTACTTC.

The chain couples TRBV13 to TRBJ2-7; the match to TRBD2 covers 11 bases. The CDR3 has 15 residues. V gave up 4 bases and J gave up 3 bases; unmatched junction bases: 5. Germline V CDR1 and CDR2: PRHDT, FYEKMQ (reference sequence). The CDR3 sequence: CASSSLAGGHYEQYF. The CDR3 coding sequence is TGTGCCAGCAGCTCCTTAGCGGGAGGGCACTACGAGCAGTACTTC. The whole variable domain, remainder taken from reference TRBV13 and TRBJ2-7, is AAGVIQSPRHLIKEKRETATLKCYPIPRHDTVYWYQQGPGQDPQFLISFYEKMQSDKGSIPDRFSAQQFSDYHSELNMSSLELGDSALYFCASSSLAGGHYEQYFGPGTRLTVT.

The chain carries TRBV28 and TRBJ2-1, with TRBD1 matching over 8 bases. Looked up from germline, CDR1 is MDHEN and CDR2 is SYDVKM. The CDR3 contains 15 residues. V was pared by 3 bases and J by 2 bases, with 3 bases of the junction left unmatched. The CDR3 sequence: CASSFPTGAYNEQFF. CDR3 in DNA: TGTGCCAGCAGTTTCCCGACAGGGGCCTACAATGAGCAGTTCTTC.

The chain carries TRBV30 and TRBJ1-5; possible D gene TRBD1, 6 bases. The CDR3 runs to 12 residues. CDR1 GTSNPN and CDR2 SVGIG come from the germline V gene (reference sequence). V dropped 1 base and J dropped 5 bases, with 6 bases sitting between them. The DNA of the CDR3 is TGTGCCTGGAGTGAGGGGGATCAGCCCCAGCATTTT. Translated: CAWSEGDQPQHF. Together with reference TRBV30 and TRBJ1-5, the CDR3 gives the full variable domain: SQTIHQWPATLVQPVGSPLSLECTVEGTSNPNLYWYRQAAGRGLQLLFYSVGIGQISSEVPQNLSASRPQDRQFILSSKKLLLSDSGFYLCAWSEGDQPQHFGDGTRLSIL.

In nucleotides, the CDR3 is TGCAGCGTTGGAGTAGCGGGAACAACCTACGAGCAGTACTTC. Translation: CSVGVAGTTYEQYF. The J gene is TRBJ2-7, the V gene TRBV29-1, with 8 bases identical to TRBD2. There are 14 residues in the CDR3. Germline CDR1 reads SQVTM; CDR2 reads ANQGSEA. With 4 bases clipped from V and 2 bases from J, the junction kept 7 bases outside the gene matches.

The chain is built from TRBV11-2 and TRBJ2-1; 7 positions match TRBD2. The CDR3 runs 15 residues. V shed 5 bases and J 7 bases; nucleotides not matched to a gene: 11. The germline gives CDR1 SGHAT, CDR2 FQNNGV. Here the CDR3 DNA reads TGTGCCAGCAGCCCCCGGGTGGGAGGGCCTAATGAGCAGTTCTTC. It specifies CASSPRVGGPNEQFF.

The V call is TRBV4-1, the J call TRBJ1-3; the match to TRBD1 covers 8 bases. In germline, CDR1 is MGHRA, CDR2 YSYEKL. Trimming cost V 4 bases and J 6 bases; bases outside gene matches: 17. The CDR3 is 18 amino acids. The DNA of the CDR3 is TGCGCCAGCAGCCTCACGCAAATACAGGGGGGGAACGAAAACACCATATATTTT. Its protein is CASSLTQIQGGNENTIYF.

The V call is TRBV27, the J call TRBJ1-2; TRBD1 might be the D (5 bases). The CDR3 length is 16 residues. Germline loops: CDR1 MNHEY, CDR2 SMNVEV (reference sequence). V dropped 2 bases and J dropped 5 bases, with 18 bases sitting between them. This CDR3 reads CASSLQGSIGTYGYTF. The CDR3 DNA sequence: TGTGCCAGCAGTTTACAGGGATCCATCGGGACTTATGGCTACACCTTC.

This sequence joins TRBV10-2 and TRBJ1-4, with TRBD1 identical over 9 bases. Trimming removed 3 bases from V and 8 bases from J; junction bases left unmatched: 7. The CDR3 extends over 15 amino acids. Per the germline V gene, CDR1 is WSHSY and CDR2 is SAAADI. CDR3 residues: CASSEAGTGKEKLFF. As DNA, the CDR3 is TGCGCCAGCAGTGAAGCCGGGACAGGGAAAGAAAAACTGTTTTTT.

J is TRBJ1-2 and V is TRBV9; 8 bases are shared with TRBD1. CDR1 and CDR2 (germline): SGDLS, YYNGEE. Trimming at V came to 4 bases and at J to 5 bases, leaving 13 bases not matched to a gene. This CDR3 contains 16 residues. As DNA, the CDR3 is TGTGCCAGCAGCACAGGACAGGGCATCTCTGGATATGGCTACACCTTC. This translates into CASSTGQGISGYGYTF.

The V gene is TRBV11-2, the J gene TRBJ1-5; TRBD1 is a possible D gene (6 bases). V was pared by 4 bases and J by 4 bases, with 14 bases between. Germline values: CDR1 SGHAT, CDR2 FQNNGV. The CDR3 length is 15 residues. CDR3 in DNA: TGTGCCAGCAGCTCACGGACAGACCCTAATCAGCCCCAGCATTTT. The encoded protein is CASSSRTDPNQPQHF.

The chain combines TRBV7-8 with TRBJ1-5, with a possible D match to TRBD1 (6 bases). V was trimmed by 5 bases and J by 1 base, leaving 24 bases between them. This CDR3 comprises 19 residues. Per the germline V gene, CDR1 is SGHVS and CDR2 is FQNEAQ. CDR3 sequence (DNA): TGTGCCAGCAGCCCAAAGGGGGACATAGGGATTGTCAGCAATCAGCCCCAGCATTTT. Translation: CASSPKGDIGIVSNQPQHF.

The rearrangement links TRBV30 to TRBJ1-5, with D unclear. The germline V gene encodes CDR1 GTSNPN and CDR2 SVGIG (reference sequence). There are 13 residues in the CDR3. Trimming shortened V by 3 bases and J by 4 bases, and 10 bases separated the two germline ends. The DNA for the CDR3 is TGTGCCTGGAGGGAGGACGGAAATCAGCCCCAGCATTTT. Translated: CAWREDGNQPQHF.

Points on this clone: This clone may be a read error of a much larger clone one base away. The identical CDR3 is also encoded by other nucleotide sequences in the sample. The chain employs TRBV19 and TRBJ1-4; 10 nucleotides line up with TRBD1. V shed 4 bases and J 6 bases; nucleotides not matched to a gene: 2. The CDR3 has 14 residues. Germline loops: CDR1 LNHDA, CDR2 SQIVND (reference sequence). CDR3 residues: CASSTGTGDEKLFF. In DNA, the CDR3 is TGTGCCAGTAGTACCGGGACAGGGGATGAAAAACTGTTTTTT.

This clone was seen just once. The chain has TRBV5-1 and TRBJ1-2; 7 bases agree with TRBD1. This CDR3 is built from 16 residues. The J segment lost 2 bases and the V segment lost 3 bases, leaving 10 bases of the junction unmatched. Germline CDR1 and CDR2: SGHRS and YFSETQ. The CDR3 DNA follows: TGCGCCAGCAGCTCTTTGGGGACAGCAGACAACTATGGCTACACCTTC. Translation gives CASSSLGTADNYGYTF. Variable domain in full (rest from reference TRBV5-1 and TRBJ1-2): KAGVTQTPRYLIKTRGQQVTLSCSPISGHRSVSWYQQTPGQGLQFLFEYFSETQRNKGNFPGRFSGRQFSNSRSEMNVSTLELGDSALYLCASSSLGTADNYGYTFGSGTRLTVV.